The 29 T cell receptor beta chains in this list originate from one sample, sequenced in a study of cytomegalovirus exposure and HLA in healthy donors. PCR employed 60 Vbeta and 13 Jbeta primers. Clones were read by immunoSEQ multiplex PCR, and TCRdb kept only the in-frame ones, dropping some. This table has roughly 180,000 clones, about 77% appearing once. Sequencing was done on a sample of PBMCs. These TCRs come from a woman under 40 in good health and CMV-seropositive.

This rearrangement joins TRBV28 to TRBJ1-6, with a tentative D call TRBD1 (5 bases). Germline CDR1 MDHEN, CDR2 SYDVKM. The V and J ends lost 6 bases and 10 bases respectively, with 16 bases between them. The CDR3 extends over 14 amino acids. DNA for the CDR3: TGTGCCAGCAGAACGAACGGGGGAAAATCACCCCTCCACTTT. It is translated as CASRTNGGKSPLHF.

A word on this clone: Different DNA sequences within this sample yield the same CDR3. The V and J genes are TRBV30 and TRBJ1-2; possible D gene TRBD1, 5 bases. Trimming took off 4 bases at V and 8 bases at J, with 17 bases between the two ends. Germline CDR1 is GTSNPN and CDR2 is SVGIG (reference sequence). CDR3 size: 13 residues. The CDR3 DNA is TGTGCCTGGAACCCCGGGGGGGTGGTGGGCTACACCTTC. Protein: CAWNPGGVVGYTF.

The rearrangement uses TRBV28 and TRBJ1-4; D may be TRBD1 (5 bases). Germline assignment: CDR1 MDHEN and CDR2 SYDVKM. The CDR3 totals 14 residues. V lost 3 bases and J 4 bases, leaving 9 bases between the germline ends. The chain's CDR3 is CASSLGRINEKLFF. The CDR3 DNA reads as TGTGCCAGCAGTTTGGGGCGGATTAATGAAAAACTGTTTTTT.

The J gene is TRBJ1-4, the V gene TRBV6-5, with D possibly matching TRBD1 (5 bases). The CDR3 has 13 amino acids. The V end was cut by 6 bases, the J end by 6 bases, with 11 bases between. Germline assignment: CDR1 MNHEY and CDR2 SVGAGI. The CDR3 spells CASRGQHYEKLFF. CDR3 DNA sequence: TGTGCCAGCAGGGGGCAGCACTATGAAAAACTGTTTTTT.

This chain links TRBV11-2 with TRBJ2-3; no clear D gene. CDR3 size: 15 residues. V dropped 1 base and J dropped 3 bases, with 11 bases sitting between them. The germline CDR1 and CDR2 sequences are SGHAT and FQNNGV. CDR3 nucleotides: TGTGCCAGCAGCTTAGGGGCAGGTTGGACAGATACGCAGTATTTT. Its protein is CASSLGAGWTDTQYF.

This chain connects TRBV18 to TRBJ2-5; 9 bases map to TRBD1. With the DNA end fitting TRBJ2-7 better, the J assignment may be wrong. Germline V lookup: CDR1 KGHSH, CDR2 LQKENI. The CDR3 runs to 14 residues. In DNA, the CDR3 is TGTGCCAGCTCACGGGACAGGGAACCACTCGAGCAGTACTTC. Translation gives CASSRDREPLEQYF.

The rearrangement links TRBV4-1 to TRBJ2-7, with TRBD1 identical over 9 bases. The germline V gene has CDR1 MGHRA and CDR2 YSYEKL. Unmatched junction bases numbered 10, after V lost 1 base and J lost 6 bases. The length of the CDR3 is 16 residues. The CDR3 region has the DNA TGCGCCAGCAGCCAAGTCCGGACAGGGGCTGGGGGCGAGCAGTACTTC. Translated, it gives CASSQVRTGAGGEQYF.

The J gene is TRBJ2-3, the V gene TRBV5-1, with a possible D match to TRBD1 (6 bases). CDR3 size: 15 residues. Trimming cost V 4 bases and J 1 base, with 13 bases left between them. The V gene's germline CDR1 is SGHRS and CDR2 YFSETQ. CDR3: CASSRLRQGTDTQYF. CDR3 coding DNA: TGCGCCAGCAGCCGTCTGAGACAGGGCACAGATACGCAGTATTTT.

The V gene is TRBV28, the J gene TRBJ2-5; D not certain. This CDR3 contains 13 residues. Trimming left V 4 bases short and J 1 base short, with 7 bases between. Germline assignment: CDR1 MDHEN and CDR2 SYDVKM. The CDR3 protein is CASSSTAQETQYF. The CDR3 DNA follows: TGTGCCAGCAGTTCGACTGCCCAAGAGACCCAGTACTTC.

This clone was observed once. DNA for the CDR3: TGTGCCAGCAGCGCGCAGGGGTTTAGCTATGGCTACACCTTC. It yields the protein CASSAQGFSYGYTF. This chain connects TRBV9 to TRBJ1-2, with a possible D match to TRBD1 (6 bases). V was shortened by 3 bases and J by 4 bases, with 13 bases between the two germline ends. CDR3 length: 14 amino acids. Germline assignment: CDR1 SGDLS and CDR2 YYNGEE. Full variable domain (rest looked up from reference TRBV9 and TRBJ1-2): DSGVTQTPKHLITATGQRVTLRCSPRSGDLSVYWYQQSLDQGLQFLIQYYNGEERAKGNILERFSAQQFPDLHSELNLSSLELGDSALYFCASSAQGFSYGYTFGSGTRLTVV.

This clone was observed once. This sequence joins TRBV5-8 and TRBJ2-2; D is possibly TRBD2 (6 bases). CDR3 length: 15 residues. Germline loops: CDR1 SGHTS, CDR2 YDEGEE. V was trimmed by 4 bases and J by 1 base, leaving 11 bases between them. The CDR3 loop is CASSLRTMNTGELFF. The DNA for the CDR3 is TGTGCCAGCAGCCTCCGGACTATGAACACCGGGGAGCTGTTTTTT.

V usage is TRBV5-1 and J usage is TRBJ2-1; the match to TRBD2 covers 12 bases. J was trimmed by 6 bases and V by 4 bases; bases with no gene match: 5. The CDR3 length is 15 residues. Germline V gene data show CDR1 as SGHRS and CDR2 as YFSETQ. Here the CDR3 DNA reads TGCGCCAGCAGCCTATCACTAGCGGGGGGCAATGAGCAGTTCTTC. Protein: CASSLSLAGGNEQFF. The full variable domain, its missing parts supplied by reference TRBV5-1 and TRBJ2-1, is KAGVTQTPRYLIKTRGQQVTLSCSPISGHRSVSWYQQTPGQGLQFLFEYFSETQRNKGNFPGRFSGRQFSNSRSEMNVSTLELGDSALYLCASSLSLAGGNEQFFGPGTRLTVL.

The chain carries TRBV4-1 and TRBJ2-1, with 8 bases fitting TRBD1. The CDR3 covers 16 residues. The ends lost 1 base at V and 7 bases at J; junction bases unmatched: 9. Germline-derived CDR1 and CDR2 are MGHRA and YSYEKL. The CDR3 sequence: CASSQGTGRMANEQFF. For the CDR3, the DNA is TGCGCCAGCAGCCAAGGGACAGGGAGGATGGCGAATGAGCAGTTCTTC.

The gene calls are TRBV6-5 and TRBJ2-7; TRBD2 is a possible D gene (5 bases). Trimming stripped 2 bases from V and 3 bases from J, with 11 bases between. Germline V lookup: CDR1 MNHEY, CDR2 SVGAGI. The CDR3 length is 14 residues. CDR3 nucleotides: TGTGCCAGCAGTTACGGGATCCGGGACTACGAGCAGTACTTC. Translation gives CASSYGIRDYEQYF.

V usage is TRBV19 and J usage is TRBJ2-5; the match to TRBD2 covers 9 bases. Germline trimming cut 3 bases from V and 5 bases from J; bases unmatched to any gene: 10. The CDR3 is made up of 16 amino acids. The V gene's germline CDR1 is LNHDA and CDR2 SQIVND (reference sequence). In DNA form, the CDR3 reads TGTGCCAGTAGTATGAGGGGGCTAGCGGGGTATGAGACCCAGTACTTC. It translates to CASSMRGLAGYETQYF.

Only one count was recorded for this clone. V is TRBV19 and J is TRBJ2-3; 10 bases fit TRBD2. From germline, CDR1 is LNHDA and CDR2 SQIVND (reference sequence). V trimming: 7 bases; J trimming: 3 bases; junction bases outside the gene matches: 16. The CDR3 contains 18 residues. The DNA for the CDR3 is TGTGCCAGTACCCCTACCCGGGTAGCGGGGGGCATTACAGATACGCAGTATTTT. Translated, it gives CASTPTRVAGGITDTQYF.

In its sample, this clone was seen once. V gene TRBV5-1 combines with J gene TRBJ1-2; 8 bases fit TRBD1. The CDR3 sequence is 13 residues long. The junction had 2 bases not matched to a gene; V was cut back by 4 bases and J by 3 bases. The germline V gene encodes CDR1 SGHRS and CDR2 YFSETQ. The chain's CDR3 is CASSRQGHYGYTF. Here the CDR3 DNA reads TGCGCCAGCAGCCGACAGGGGCACTATGGCTACACCTTC.

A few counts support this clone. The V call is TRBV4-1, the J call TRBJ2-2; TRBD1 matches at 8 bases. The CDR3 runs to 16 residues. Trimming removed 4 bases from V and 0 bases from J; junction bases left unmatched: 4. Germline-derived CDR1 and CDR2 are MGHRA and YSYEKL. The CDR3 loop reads CASSLGQGPNTGELFF. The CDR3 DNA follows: TGCGCCAGCAGCCTCGGACAGGGCCCGAACACCGGGGAGCTGTTTTTT.

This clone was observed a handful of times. In DNA form, the CDR3 reads TGTGCCAGCTCACCAAGAGGGAAGCTCGACACTGAAGCTTTCTTT. Translation: CASSPRGKLDTEAFF. The chain is built from TRBV18 and TRBJ1-1, with D unresolved. There are 15 residues in the CDR3. Trimming shortened V by 2 bases and J by 3 bases, and 13 bases separated the two germline ends. Germline values: CDR1 KGHSH, CDR2 LQKENI.

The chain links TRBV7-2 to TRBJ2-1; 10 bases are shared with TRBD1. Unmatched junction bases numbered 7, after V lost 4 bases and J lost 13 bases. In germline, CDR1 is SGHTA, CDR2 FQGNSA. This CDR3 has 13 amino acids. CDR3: CASSSPGTGEQFF. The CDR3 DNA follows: TGTGCCAGCAGCTCTCCCGGGACAGGGGAACAGTTCTTC.

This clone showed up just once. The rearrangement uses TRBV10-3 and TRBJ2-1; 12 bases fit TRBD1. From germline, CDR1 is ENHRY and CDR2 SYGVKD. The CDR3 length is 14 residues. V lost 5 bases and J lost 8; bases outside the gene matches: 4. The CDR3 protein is CAISPGTGGDEQFF. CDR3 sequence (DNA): TGTGCCATCAGTCCCGGGACAGGGGGCGATGAGCAGTTCTTC.

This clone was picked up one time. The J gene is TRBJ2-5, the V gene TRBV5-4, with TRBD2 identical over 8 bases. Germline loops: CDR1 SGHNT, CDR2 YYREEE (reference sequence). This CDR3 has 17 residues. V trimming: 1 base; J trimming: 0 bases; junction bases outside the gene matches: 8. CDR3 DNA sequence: TGTGCCAGCAGCTTGTTCGGCGGGGGGTCCCACCAAGAGACCCAGTACTTC. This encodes CASSLFGGGSHQETQYF.

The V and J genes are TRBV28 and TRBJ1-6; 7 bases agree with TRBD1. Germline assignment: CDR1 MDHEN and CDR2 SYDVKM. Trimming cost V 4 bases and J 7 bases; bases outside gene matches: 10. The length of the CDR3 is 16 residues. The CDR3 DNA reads TGTGCCAGCAGTTCCGTGACAGGGTTCCGGAATTCACCCCTCCACTTT. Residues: CASSSVTGFRNSPLHF.

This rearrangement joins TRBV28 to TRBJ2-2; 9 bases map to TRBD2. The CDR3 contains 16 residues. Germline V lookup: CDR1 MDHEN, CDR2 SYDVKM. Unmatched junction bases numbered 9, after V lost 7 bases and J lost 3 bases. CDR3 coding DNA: TGTGCCAGCACCCCGCAGGGACTAGCCGACACCGGGGAGCTGTTTTTT. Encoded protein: CASTPQGLADTGELFF.

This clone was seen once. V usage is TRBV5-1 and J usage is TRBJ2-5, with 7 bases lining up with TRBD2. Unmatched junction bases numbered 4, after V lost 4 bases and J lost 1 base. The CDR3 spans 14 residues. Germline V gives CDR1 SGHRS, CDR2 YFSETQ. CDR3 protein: CASSPGLIQETQYF. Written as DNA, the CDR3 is TGCGCCAGCAGCCCGGGACTAATCCAAGAGACCCAGTACTTC. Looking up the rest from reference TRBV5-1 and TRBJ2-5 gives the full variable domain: KAGVTQTPRYLIKTRGQQVTLSCSPISGHRSVSWYQQTPGQGLQFLFEYFSETQRNKGNFPGRFSGRQFSNSRSEMNVSTLELGDSALYLCASSPGLIQETQYFGPGTRLLVL.

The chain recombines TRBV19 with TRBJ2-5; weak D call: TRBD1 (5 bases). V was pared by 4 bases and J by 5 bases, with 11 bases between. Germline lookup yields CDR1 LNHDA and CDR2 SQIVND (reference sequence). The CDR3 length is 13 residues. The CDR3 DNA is TGTGCCAGTAGTAGCGGAAGGGGCGAGACCCAGTACTTC. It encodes CASSSGRGETQYF.

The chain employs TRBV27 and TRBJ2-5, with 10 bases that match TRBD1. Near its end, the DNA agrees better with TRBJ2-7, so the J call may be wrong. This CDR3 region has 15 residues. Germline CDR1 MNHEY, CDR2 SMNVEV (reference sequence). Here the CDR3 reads CASSFLGTGDYEQYF. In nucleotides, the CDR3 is TGTGCCAGCAGTTTTTTAGGGACAGGGGATTACGAGCAGTACTTC.

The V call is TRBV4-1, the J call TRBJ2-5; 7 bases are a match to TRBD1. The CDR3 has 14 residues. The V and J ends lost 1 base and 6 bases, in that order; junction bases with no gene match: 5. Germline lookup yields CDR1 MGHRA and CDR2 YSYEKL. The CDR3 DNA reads TGCGCCAGCAGCCAAGGTCCAGGGGGAAAGACCCAGTACTTC. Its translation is CASSQGPGGKTQYF.

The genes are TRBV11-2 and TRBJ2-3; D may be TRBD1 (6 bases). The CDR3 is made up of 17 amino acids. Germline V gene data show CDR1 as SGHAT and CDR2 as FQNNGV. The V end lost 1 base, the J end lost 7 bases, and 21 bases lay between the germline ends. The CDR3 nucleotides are TGTGCCAGCAGCTTAGGGACAACAGGGTTGCTCCGCAATACGCAGTATTTT. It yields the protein CASSLGTTGLLRNTQYF. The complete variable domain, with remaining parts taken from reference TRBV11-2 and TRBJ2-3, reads EAGVAQSPRYKIIEKRQSVAFWCNPISGHATLYWYQQILGQGPKLLIQFQNNGVVDDSQLPKDRFSAERLKGVDSTLKIQPAKLEDSAVYLCASSLGTTGLLRNTQYFGPGTRLTVL.